The 18 T cell receptor beta chains below come from one sample, sequenced in a study of blood T cell repertoires in COVID-19. The protocol was immunoSEQ multiplex PCR, while the TCRdb copy is restricted to in-frame clones and leaves out a portion. The sample contains about 270,000 clones, around nine tenths of which appear only once. Sequencing used peripheral blood. The receptors were gathered from a man between 40 and 49 years old with active or convalescent COVID-19.

The V call is TRBV5-6, the J call TRBJ1-1, with no clear D. The CDR3 contains 13 residues. Trimming took off 0 bases at V and 4 bases at J, with 7 bases between the two ends. Germline V gene sequence: CDR1 SGHDT, CDR2 YYEEEE. CDR3 in DNA: TGTGCCAGCAGCTTGGTAGCGGGCACTGAAGCTTTCTTT. This translates into CASSLVAGTEAFF.

CDR3: CASIVSVMNTEAFF. CDR3 bases: TGTGCCAGTATAGTTTCGGTTATGAACACTGAAGCTTTCTTT. The chain couples TRBV19 to TRBJ1-1; unclear D gene. The ends were cut back, 7 bases at V and 0 bases at J, with 12 bases in the middle. CDR1 and CDR2 from the germline V gene are LNHDA and SQIVND (reference sequence). The CDR3 contains 14 residues.

This chain connects TRBV19 to TRBJ1-5, with D uncertain. V lost 1 base and J lost 6, with 10 bases in between. The CDR3 is made up of 14 amino acids. The germline gives CDR1 LNHDA, CDR2 SQIVND (reference sequence). CDR3 in DNA: TGTGCCAGTAGTATAGGGTTTAGAGGTCAGCCCCAGCATTTT. This sequence encodes CASSIGFRGQPQHF.

This chain uses TRBV2 with TRBJ1-4; possibly TRBD1 for D (5 bases). There are 14 residues in the CDR3. Germline-derived CDR1 and CDR2 are SNHLY and FYNNEI. V was pared by 4 bases and J by 5 bases, with 11 bases between. CDR3 sequence: CASSVRQQNEKLFF. The CDR3 DNA is TGTGCCAGCAGTGTAAGACAGCAGAATGAAAAACTGTTTTTT.

The chain is built from TRBV2 and TRBJ2-2; TRBD1 might be the D (5 bases). CDR1 is SNHLY and CDR2 is FYNNEI in the germline V gene. This CDR3 comprises 15 residues. V lost 4 bases, J lost 4 bases, and 13 bases lay in between. The CDR3 nucleotides read TGTGCCAGCAGTGTAGGCCAGGGTTTCACCGGGGAGCTGTTTTTT. Its protein is CASSVGQGFTGELFF. Full variable domain (rest looked up from reference TRBV2 and TRBJ2-2): EPEVTQTPSHQVTQMGQEVILRCVPISNHLYFYWYRQILGQKVEFLVSFYNNEISEKSEIFDDQFSVERPDGSNFTLKIRSTKLEDSAMYFCASSVGQGFTGELFFGEGSRLTVL.

The V call is TRBV11-1, the J call TRBJ2-7; D unclear. The CDR3 has 12 amino acids. Germline loops: CDR1 SGHAT, CDR2 FQDESV (reference sequence). With 5 bases removed from V and 4 bases from J, the gap between germline ends came to 9 bases. The CDR3 nucleotides are TGTGCCAGCAGCCAAGTCGGGTACGAGCAGTACTTC. As protein: CASSQVGYEQYF.

This chain connects TRBV11-3 to TRBJ2-6; the D is unclear. The V gene's germline CDR1 is SGHNT and CDR2 YENEEA. The CDR3 consists of 14 residues. Trimming pared 1 base from V and 4 bases from J, leaving 5 bases between. This CDR3 is CASSLVLGANVLTF. The CDR3 DNA sequence: TGTGCCAGCAGCTTAGTTCTGGGGGCCAACGTCCTGACTTTC.

The chain is built from TRBV12-3 or TRBV12-4 and TRBJ2-7; D gene ambiguous. The CDR3 extends over 13 amino acids. V lost 5 bases to trimming and J lost 2 bases, with 10 bases between them. The CDR3 DNA reads as TGTGCCAGCAGTCTAGACTCCCCCTACGAGCAGTACTTC. It codes for CASSLDSPYEQYF.

This CDR3 reads CASSQGARTEAFF. The CDR3 nucleotides are TGTGCCAGCTCACAGGGGGCGAGAACTGAAGCTTTCTTT. The J gene is TRBJ1-1, the V gene TRBV25-1, with TRBD1 matching 9 bases. This CDR3 is 13 amino acids long. The germline gives CDR1 MGHDK, CDR2 SYGVNS. J lost 5 bases, V lost 8 bases, and 6 bases had no gene match. The variable domain in full, completed from reference TRBV25-1 and TRBJ1-1, reads EADIYQTPRYLVIGTGKKITLECSQTMGHDKMYWYQQDPGMELHLIHYSYGVNSTEKGDLSSESTVSRIRTEHFPLTLESARPSHTSQYLCASSQGARTEAFFGQGTRLTVV.

The V gene is TRBV13, the J gene TRBJ2-3; 12 nucleotides align to TRBD2. The CDR3 is made up of 15 amino acids. The V gene's germline CDR1 is PRHDT and CDR2 FYEKMQ (reference sequence). The trim removed 6 bases at V and 9 bases at J, leaving 10 bases unmatched. CDR3 sequence (DNA): TGTGCCAGCAGGCAAACTAGCGGGAGGCTAGGCACGCAGTATTTT. Its translation is CASRQTSGRLGTQYF.

V is TRBV23-1 and J is TRBJ2-1; 8 nucleotides line up with TRBD2. TRBV23-1 is an open reading frame, and its role is uncertain. V was clipped by 2 bases and J by 7 bases; unmatched bases: 19. There are 19 residues in the CDR3. The CDR3 protein is CASSQGPVGIAGPGNEQFF. The CDR3 DNA is TGCGCCAGCAGTCAAGGACCGGTTGGGATAGCGGGACCCGGGAATGAGCAGTTCTTC.

J is TRBJ2-3 and V is TRBV24-1; TRBD2 matches 9 bases. CDR3 length equals 20 residues. Trimming cost V 4 bases and J 1 base; bases outside gene matches: 17. Germline V CDR1 and CDR2: KGHDR, SFDVKD. CDR3 amino acids: CATSDSFMAVREGGTDTQYF. CDR3 nucleotides: TGTGCCACCAGTGACAGTTTTATGGCGGTGCGGGAGGGAGGCACAGATACGCAGTATTTT.

The J gene is TRBJ2-7, the V gene TRBV7-3; 7 nucleotides line up with TRBD2. V trimming: 1 base; J trimming: 5 bases; junction bases outside the gene matches: 2. Germline V gene lookup returns CDR1 SGHTA and CDR2 FQGTGA. CDR3 length: 13 amino acids. CDR3 DNA: TGTGCCAGCAGCTTAAGCGGGAGACACGAGCAGTACTTC. This gives the protein CASSLSGRHEQYF.

This rearrangement joins TRBV9 to TRBJ2-5; TRBD2 agrees at 7 bases. V trimming: 0 bases; J trimming: 7 bases; junction bases outside the gene matches: 18. Germline V gene data show CDR1 as SGDLS and CDR2 as YYNGEE. This CDR3 is 18 amino acids long. The CDR3 bases are TGTGCCAGCAGCGTAGAAACCAGCGGGGAAGGGGCACACGTGACCCAGTACTTC. Encoded protein: CASSVETSGEGAHVTQYF.

DNA of the CDR3: TGCGCCAGCAGTGAAAACAGGGGTGACACTGAAGCTTTCTTT. Translating it yields CASSENRGDTEAFF. The chain employs TRBV10-1 and TRBJ1-1, with 7 bases aligning to TRBD1. This CDR3 is 14 amino acids long. V lost 3 bases to trimming and J lost 3 bases; unmatched junction nucleotides: 4. Germline V gives CDR1 WNHNN, CDR2 SYGVQD (reference sequence).

The chain recombines TRBV6-1 with TRBJ2-3; possibly TRBD1 for D (6 bases). The V gene's germline CDR1 is MNHNS and CDR2 SASEGT. The CDR3 totals 15 residues. The V gene lost 5 bases and the J gene lost 1 base, with 13 bases spanning the gap. CDR3 nucleotide sequence: TGTGCCAGCAGTTCACAGGGTATCGGCACAGATACGCAGTATTTT. It yields the protein CASSSQGIGTDTQYF.

This clone was observed a few times. The chain joins TRBV10-3 to TRBJ1-2, with 11 bases matching TRBD1. J lost 2 bases, V lost 6 bases, and 23 bases had no gene match. The CDR3 contains 21 residues. Per germline, CDR1 ENHRY and CDR2 SYGVKD. The DNA for the CDR3 is TGTGCCATCAGGGGGACAGGGGGAGCGGGTTTAAGTACCTTTTTAAACTATGGCTACACCTTC. Translation: CAIRGTGGAGLSTFLNYGYTF.

V gene TRBV5-1 combines with J gene TRBJ2-7; 7 bases map to TRBD1. From germline, CDR1 is SGHRS and CDR2 YFSETQ. V gave up 6 bases and J gave up 6 bases; unmatched junction bases: 12. The CDR3 contains 14 residues. The CDR3 sequence: CASTVGQPRSEQYF. The CDR3 nucleotides are TGCGCCAGCACCGTGGGACAGCCCAGATCCGAGCAGTACTTC.